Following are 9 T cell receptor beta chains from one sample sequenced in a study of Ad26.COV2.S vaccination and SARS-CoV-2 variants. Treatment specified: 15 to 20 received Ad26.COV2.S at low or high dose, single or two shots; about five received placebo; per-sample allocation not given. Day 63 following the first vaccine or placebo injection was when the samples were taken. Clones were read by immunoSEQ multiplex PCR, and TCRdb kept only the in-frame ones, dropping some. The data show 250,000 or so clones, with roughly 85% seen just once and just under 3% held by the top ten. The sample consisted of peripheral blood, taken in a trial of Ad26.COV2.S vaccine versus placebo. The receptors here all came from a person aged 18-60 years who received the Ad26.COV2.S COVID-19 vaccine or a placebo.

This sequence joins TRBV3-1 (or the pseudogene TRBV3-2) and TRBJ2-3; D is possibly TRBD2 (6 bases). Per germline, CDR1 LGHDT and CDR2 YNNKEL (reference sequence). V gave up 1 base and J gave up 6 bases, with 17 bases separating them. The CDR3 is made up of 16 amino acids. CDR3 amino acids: CASSQGGDPYGDTQYF. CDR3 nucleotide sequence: TGTGCCAGCAGCCAAGGGGGGGACCCCTACGGGGATACGCAGTATTTT.

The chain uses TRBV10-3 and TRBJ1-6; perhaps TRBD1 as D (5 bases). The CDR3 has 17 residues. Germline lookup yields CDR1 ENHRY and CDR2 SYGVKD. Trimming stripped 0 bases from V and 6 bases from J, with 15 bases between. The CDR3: CAISESGGGISNSPLHF. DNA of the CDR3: TGTGCCATCAGTGAGTCGGGGGGGGGAATAAGTAATTCACCCCTCCACTTT.

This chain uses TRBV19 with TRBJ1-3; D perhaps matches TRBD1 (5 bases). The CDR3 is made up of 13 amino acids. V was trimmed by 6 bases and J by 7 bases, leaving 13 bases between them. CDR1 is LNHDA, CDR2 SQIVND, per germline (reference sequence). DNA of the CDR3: TGTGCCAGTAGCCACCGCCAGGGTAACACCATATATTTT. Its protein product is CASSHRQGNTIYF.

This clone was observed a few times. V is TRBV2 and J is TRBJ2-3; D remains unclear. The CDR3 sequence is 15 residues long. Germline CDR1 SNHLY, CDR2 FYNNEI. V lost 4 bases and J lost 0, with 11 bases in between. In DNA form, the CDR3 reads TGTGCCAGCAGTGTTTTTCGCGGTAGCACAGATACGCAGTATTTT. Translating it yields CASSVFRGSTDTQYF.

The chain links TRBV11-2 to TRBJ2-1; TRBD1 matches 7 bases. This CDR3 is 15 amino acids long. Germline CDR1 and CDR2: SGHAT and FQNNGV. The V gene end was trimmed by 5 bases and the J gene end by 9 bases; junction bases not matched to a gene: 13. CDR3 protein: CASSPTGQTLTEQFF. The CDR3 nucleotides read TGTGCCAGCAGCCCGACAGGGCAGACCTTAACTGAGCAGTTCTTC.

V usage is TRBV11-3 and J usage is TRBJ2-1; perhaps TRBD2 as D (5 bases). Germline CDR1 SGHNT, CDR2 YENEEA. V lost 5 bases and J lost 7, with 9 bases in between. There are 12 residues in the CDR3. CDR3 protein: CASSPSGNEQFF. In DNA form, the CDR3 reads TGTGCCAGCAGCCCCTCGGGGAATGAGCAGTTCTTC.

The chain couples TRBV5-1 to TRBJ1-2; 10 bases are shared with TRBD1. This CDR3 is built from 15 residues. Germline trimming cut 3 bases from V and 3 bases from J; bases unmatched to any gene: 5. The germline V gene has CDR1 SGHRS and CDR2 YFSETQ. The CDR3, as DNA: TGCGCCAGCAGCTCCGACAGGGGGCAGTACTATGGCTACACCTTC. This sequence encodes CASSSDRGQYYGYTF.

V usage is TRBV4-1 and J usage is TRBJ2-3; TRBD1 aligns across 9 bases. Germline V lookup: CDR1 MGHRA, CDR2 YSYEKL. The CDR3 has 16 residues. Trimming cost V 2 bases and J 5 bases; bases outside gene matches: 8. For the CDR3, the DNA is TGCGCCAGCAGCCAATCCCAGGGACAGGGAGGAGATACGCAGTATTTT. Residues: CASSQSQGQGGDTQYF.

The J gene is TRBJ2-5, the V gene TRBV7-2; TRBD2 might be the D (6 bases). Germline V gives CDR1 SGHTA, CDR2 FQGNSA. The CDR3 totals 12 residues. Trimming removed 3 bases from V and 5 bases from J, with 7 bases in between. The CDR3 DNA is TGTGCCAGCAGCTTCCTAGCGGAGACCCAGTACTTC. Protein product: CASSFLAETQYF.